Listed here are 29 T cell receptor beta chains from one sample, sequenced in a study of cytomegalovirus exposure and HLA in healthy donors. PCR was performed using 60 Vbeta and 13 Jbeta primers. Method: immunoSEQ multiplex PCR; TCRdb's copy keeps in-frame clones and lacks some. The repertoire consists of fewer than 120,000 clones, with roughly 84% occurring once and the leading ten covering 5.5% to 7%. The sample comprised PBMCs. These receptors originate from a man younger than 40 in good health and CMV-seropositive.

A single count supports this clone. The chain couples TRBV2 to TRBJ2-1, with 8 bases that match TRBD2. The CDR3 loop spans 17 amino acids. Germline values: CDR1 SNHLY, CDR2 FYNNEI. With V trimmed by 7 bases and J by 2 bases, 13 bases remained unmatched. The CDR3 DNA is TGTGCCAGCAAATCGGGGCGGGGGGCTCAGACCTACAATGAGCAGTTCTTC. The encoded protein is CASKSGRGAQTYNEQFF.

CDR3 loop: CASSYSLSGGYNEQFF. CDR3 DNA sequence: TGTGCCAGCAGTTACTCGCTTAGCGGGGGGTACAATGAGCAGTTCTTC. V usage is TRBV6-5 and J usage is TRBJ2-1; the match to TRBD2 covers 10 bases. Germline CDR1 reads MNHEY; CDR2 reads SVGAGI. This CDR3 region has 16 residues. V was clipped by 0 bases and J by 4 bases; unmatched bases: 3.

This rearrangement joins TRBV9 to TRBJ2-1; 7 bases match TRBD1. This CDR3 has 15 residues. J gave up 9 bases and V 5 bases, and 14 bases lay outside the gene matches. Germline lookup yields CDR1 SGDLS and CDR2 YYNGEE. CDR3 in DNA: TGTGCCAGCAGTGCCACCGGGACAGTTTTTGGTGAGCAGTTCTTC. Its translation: CASSATGTVFGEQFF.

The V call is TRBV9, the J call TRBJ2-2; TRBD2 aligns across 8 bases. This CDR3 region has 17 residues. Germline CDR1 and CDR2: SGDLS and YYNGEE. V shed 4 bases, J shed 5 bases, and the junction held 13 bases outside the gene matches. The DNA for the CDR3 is TGTGCCAGCAGCCCAGGAGCCTCGCCGGGGGGGACCGGGGAGCTGTTTTTT. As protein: CASSPGASPGGTGELFF.

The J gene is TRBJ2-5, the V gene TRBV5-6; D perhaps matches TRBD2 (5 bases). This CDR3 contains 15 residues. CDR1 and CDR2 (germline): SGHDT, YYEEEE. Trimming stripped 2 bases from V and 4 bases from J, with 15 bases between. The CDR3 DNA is TGTGCCAGCAGCTTCCCCCGCGGGCCGGGAGAGACCCAGTACTTC. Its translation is CASSFPRGPGETQYF.

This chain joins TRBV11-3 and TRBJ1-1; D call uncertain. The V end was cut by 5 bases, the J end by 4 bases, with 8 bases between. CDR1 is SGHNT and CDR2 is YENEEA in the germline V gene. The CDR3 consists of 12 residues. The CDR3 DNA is TGTGCCAGCAGCAGCGGACTCACTGAAGCTTTCTTT. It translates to CASSSGLTEAFF.

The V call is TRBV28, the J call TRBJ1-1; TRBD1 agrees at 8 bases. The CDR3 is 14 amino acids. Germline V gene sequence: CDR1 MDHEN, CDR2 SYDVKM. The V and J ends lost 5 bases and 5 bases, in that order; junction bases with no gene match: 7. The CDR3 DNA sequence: TGTGCCAGCAGTGCAAGACAGGGGCCAACTGAAGCTTTCTTT. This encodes CASSARQGPTEAFF.

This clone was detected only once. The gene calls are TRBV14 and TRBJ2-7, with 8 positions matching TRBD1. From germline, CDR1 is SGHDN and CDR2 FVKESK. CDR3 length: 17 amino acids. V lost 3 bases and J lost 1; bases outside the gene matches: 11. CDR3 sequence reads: CASSQCPIQGESYEQYF. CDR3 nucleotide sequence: TGTGCCAGCAGCCAGTGCCCCATACAGGGGGAATCCTACGAGCAGTACTTC.

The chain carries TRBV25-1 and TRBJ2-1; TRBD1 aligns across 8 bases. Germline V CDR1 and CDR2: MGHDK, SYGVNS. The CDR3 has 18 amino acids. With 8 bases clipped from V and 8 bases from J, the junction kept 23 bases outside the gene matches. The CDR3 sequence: CASQHPSTGANSKDEQFF. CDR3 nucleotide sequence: TGTGCCAGCCAGCACCCTTCGACAGGGGCTAATTCCAAGGATGAGCAGTTCTTC.

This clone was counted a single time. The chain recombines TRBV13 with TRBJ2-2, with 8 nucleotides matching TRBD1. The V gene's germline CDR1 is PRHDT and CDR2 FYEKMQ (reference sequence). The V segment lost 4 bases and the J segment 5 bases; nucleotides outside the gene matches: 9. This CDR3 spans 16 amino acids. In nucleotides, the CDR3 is TGTGCCAGCAGCTCCCGACAGGGGAGTAGTACCGGGGAGCTGTTTTTT. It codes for CASSSRQGSSTGELFF.

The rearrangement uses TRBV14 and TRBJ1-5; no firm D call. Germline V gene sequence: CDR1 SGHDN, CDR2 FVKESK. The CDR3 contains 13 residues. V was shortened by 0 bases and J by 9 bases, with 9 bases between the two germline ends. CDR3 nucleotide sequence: TGTGCCAGCAGCCAAGAAACGGGAGGGCCCCAGCATTTT. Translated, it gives CASSQETGGPQHF.

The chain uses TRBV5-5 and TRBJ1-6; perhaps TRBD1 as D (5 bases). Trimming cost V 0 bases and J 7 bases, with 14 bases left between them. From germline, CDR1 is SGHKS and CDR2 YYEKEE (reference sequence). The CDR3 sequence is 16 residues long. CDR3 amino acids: CASSLESGRRNSPLHF. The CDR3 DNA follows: TGTGCCAGCAGCTTGGAGTCAGGGCGCCGAAATTCACCCCTCCACTTT.

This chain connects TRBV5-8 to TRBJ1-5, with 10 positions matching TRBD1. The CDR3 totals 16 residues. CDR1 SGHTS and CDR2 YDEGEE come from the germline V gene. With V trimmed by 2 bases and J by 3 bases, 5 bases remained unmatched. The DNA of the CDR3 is TGTGCCAGCAGCTTCCGGGACAGGGGTGACAATCAGCCCCAGCATTTT. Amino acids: CASSFRDRGDNQPQHF.

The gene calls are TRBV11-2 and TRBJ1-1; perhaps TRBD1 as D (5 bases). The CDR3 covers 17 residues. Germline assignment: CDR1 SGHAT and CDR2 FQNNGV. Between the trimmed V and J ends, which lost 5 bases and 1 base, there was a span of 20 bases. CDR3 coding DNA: TGTGCCAGCAGCCGTCCGGTCGCGACAGATCAGAACACTGAAGCTTTCTTT. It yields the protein CASSRPVATDQNTEAFF.

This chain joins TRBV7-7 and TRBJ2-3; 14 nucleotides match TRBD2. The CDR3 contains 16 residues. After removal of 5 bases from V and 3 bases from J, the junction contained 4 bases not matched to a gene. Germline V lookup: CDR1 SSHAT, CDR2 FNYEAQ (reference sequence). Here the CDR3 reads CASSPGTSGGTDTQYF. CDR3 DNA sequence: TGTGCCAGCAGCCCAGGGACTAGCGGGGGAACAGATACGCAGTATTTT.

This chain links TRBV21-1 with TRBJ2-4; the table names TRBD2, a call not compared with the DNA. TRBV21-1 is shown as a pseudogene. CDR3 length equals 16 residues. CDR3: CASSAAPYPRVNIQYF. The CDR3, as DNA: TGTGCCAGCAGCGCTGCTCCCTATCCACGGGTAAACATTCAGTACTTC.

The CDR3 here is CASSRAFGWSSYEQYF. In DNA, the CDR3 is TGTGCCAGCAGCCGCGCTTTCGGGTGGAGCTCCTACGAGCAGTACTTC. The V and J genes are TRBV6-6 and TRBJ2-7; D is ambiguous. Germline V gives CDR1 MNHNY, CDR2 SVGAGI (reference sequence). This CDR3 has 16 residues. V was clipped by 6 bases and J by 0 bases, with 18 bases between them.

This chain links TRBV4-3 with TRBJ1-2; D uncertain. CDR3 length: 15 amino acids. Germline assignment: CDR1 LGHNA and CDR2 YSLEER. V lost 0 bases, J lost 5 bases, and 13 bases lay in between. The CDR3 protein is CASSQDLKLVYGYTF. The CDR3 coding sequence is TGCGCCAGCAGCCAAGACTTGAAACTTGTTTATGGCTACACCTTC.

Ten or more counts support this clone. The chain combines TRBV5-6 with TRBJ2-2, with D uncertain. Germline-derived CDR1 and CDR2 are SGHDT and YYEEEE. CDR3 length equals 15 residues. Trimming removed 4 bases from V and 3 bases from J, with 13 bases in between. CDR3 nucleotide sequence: TGTGCCAGCAGCCCGGGTCGGCGCGACACCGGGGAGCTGTTTTTT. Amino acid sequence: CASSPGRRDTGELFF. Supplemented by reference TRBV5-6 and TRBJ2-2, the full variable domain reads DAGVTQSPTHLIKTRGQQVTLRCSPKSGHDTVSWYQQALGQGPQFIFQYYEEEERQRGNFPDRFSGHQFPNYSSELNVNALLLGDSALYLCASSPGRRDTGELFFGEGSRLTVL.

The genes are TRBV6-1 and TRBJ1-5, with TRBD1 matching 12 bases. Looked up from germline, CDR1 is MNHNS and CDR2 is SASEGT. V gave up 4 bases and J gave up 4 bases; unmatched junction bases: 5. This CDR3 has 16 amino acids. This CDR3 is CASSGLGQGANQPQHF. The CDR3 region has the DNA TGTGCCAGCAGTGGCTTGGGACAGGGGGCAAATCAGCCCCAGCATTTT.

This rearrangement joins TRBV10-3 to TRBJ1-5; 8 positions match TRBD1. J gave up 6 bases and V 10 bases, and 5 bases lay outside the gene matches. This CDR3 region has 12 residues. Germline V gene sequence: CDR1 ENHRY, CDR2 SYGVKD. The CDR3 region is CATGQGAQPQHF. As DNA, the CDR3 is TGTGCCACTGGACAGGGAGCTCAGCCCCAGCATTTT.

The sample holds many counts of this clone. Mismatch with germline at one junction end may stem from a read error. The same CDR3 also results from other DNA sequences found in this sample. The CDR3, as DNA: TGTGCCAGCAGCTTGGGCGCGGATACGCAGTATTTT. It codes for CASSLGADTQYF. The chain uses TRBV5-1 and TRBJ2-3; D gene unclear. Germline CDR1 reads SGHRS; CDR2 reads YFSETQ. The CDR3 sequence is 12 residues long.

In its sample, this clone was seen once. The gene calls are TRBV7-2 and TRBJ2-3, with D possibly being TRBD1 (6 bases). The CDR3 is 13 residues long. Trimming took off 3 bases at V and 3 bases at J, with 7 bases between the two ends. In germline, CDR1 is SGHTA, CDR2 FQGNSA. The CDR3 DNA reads TGTGCCAGCAGCTTCCAGGGGACAGATACGCAGTATTTT. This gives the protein CASSFQGTDTQYF.

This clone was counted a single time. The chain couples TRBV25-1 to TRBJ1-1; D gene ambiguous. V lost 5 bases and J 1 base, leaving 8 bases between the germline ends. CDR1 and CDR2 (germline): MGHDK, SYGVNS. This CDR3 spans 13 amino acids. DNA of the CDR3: TGTGCCAGCAGTTGGGAGCAGAACACTGAAGCTTTCTTT. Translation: CASSWEQNTEAFF. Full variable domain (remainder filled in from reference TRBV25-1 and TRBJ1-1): EADIYQTPRYLVIGTGKKITLECSQTMGHDKMYWYQQDPGMELHLIHYSYGVNSTEKGDLSSESTVSRIRTEHFPLTLESARPSHTSQYLCASSWEQNTEAFFGQGTRLTVV.

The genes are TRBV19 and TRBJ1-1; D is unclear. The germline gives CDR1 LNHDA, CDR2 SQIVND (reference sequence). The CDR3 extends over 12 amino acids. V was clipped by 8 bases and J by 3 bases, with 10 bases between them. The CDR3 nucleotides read TGTGCCAGTCGCCGGGAGGACACTGAAGCTTTCTTT. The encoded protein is CASRREDTEAFF.

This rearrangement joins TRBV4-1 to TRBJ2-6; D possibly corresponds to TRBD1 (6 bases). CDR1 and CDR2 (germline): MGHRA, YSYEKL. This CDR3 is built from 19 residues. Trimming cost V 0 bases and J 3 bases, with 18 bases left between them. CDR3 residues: CASSQDVQRGHDGANVLTF. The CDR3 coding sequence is TGCGCCAGCAGCCAAGACGTCCAGAGGGGACACGATGGGGCCAACGTCCTGACTTTC.

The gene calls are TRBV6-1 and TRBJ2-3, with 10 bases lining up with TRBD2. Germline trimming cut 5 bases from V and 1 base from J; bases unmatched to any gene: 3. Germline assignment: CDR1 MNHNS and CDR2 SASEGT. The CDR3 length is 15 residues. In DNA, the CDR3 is TGTGCCAGCAGTTCTAGCGGGGGAGGCACAGATACGCAGTATTTT. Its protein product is CASSSSGGGTDTQYF.

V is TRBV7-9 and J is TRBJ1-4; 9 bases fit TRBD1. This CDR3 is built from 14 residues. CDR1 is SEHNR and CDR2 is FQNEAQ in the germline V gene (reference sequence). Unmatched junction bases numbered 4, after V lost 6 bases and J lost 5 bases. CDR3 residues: CASRTGGSNEKLFF. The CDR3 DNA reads TGTGCCAGCAGAACAGGGGGCTCGAATGAAAAACTGTTTTTT.

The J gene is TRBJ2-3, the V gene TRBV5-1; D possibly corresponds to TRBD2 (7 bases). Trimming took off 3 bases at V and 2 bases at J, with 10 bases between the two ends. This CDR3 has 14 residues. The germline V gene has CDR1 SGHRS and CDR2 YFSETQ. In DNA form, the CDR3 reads TGCGCCAGCAGCTACGGGGGGCCCACAGATACGCAGTATTTT. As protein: CASSYGGPTDTQYF.